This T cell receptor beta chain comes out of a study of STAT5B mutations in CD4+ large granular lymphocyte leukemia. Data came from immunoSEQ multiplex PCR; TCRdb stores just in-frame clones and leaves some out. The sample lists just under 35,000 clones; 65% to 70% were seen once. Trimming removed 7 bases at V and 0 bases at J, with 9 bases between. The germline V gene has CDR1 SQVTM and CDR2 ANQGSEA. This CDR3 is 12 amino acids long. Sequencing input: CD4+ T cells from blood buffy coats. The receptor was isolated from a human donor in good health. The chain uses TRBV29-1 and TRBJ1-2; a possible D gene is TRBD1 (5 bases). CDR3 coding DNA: TGCAGCGCCCAGGGAGCTAACTATGGCTACACCTTC. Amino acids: CSAQGANYGYTF.